This TCR beta chain was retrieved from a study of tumor-infiltrating lymphocytes in primary liver carcinoma. General study results and limits: No more than about 8-24% of top clones could be seen in all five tumor regions.

The study co-extracted DNA and RNA from about 20-30 mg of unsorted bulk tissue. The patients lived with chronic HBV infection and had not yet received any treatment. Per tumor, sampling covered five separate regions. The CDR3 sequence runs 13 residues, both termini included. Germline loops: CDR1 SEHNR, CDR2 FQNEAQ (reference sequence). A constant-region primer primed TCR beta cDNA synthesis from roughly 520 ng of total RNA. What produced the TCR beta libraries was three nested multiplex PCR rounds using slightly modified ARM-PCR. TRBV1-TRBV30 forward primers and a C-beta reverse primer were used in the first two PCR rounds, which each ran for ten to eleven cycles. TCRdb reprocessed the multiplex PCR reads with MiXCR, giving one entry per CDR3 protein. The sample contains 95,000 to 150,000 distinct CDR3 sequences, around 62% of which appear only once. On this clonotype itself: Antigen: not known. Because the CDR3's place on the DNA is in doubt, the DNA is left out and the CDR3 is given as listed by TCRdb.

This TCR was recovered from a woman aged 60-75 years with primary liver carcinoma and hepatitis B virus infection. Material: liver tumor tissue from sampling region 1. This sample's subset: tumor region T1, superior pole. The chain is built from TRBV7-9 and TRBJ2-7. CDR3 sequence: CASSLSQLCQQYF.